This T cell receptor (beta chain) stems from a study of OX40 agonist ivuxolimab in advanced cancers. Concerning the study at large: The costimulatory receptor OX40 (CD134) was targeted by ivuxolimab, a fully human IgG2 agonistic monoclonal antibody. In the dose-escalation cohort, 65% to 90% of patients were male, and the mean age was approximately 64 years, with a range of about 23 to 90. Intravenous ivuxolimab was administered to patients every 2 weeks at six dose levels: 0.01, 0.1, 0.3, 1.5, 3 and 10 mg/kg. Among the 50 to 55 dose-escalation patients, approximately 20 had hepatocellular carcinoma, roughly 15 melanoma, 9 renal cell carcinoma and 9 head and neck cancer. The paper reports the monotherapy dose-escalation portion (N of about 56 patients) of the phase I ivuxolimab trial. Partial responses occurred in three dose-escalation patients, of whom one had hepatocellular carcinoma and two had cutaneous melanoma. Prior anti-PD-1, anti-PD-L1 or anti-CTLA-4 therapy was permitted, and checkpoint inhibitors had been received by around 40% of dose-escalation patients. The purpose of peripheral TCRbeta sequencing was to test whether ivuxolimab changed TCR sequence diversity and led to clonal T-cell expansion. The paper's findings and limits, for the study overall: The antigen specificity of the clonally expanded peripheral T cells was not determined. Low levels of normalized T-cell clonal expansion were also seen in some nonresponding patients. In the 0.1-3.0 mg/kg groups, partial responders had among the lowest normalized peripheral clonal expansion, particularly in CD8+ T cells. At doses from 0.1 to 3.0 mg/kg, clonal expansion was seen in both CD4+ and CD8+ blood T cells between baseline and week 6. After ivuxolimab, more expanded clones were found on average in CD8+ T cells than in CD4+ T cells.

Genomic DNA was isolated from the sorted cells so that the TCRbeta CDR3 region could be sequenced. TCRbeta CDR3 regions were sequenced using the immunoSEQ Assay. Sourced from immuneACCESS, this table was stored by TCRdb with only in-frame sequences that have V and J called. A share of the clones is absent; for the studies checked, an unresolved V gene accounts for under half, and the remainder has no known explanation. For this sample there are some 11,000 clones; around nine tenths appear just once. Together, the top ten hold 29% of the sample. The CDR3 contains 14 residues, cysteine and phenylalanine counted. The read is trimmed to its CDR3 DNA, 42 bases read in frame from base 1. Reading the germline V gene (reference sequence) gives CDR1 SEHNR and CDR2 FQNEAQ. Compared with germline, V lacks 5 bases and J lacks 7 bases; bases without a gene match: 6. As for this clone: Its target antigen remains unknown. No per-base quality is available; no much larger clone lies one base away.

The trial excluded patients who had a history of autoimmune disease or were on systemic immunosuppression. Peripheral blood for TCR sequencing was drawn from every dose cohort at baseline, at cycle 4 day 1 and at cycle 7 day 1. Samples came from an open-label, multicenter, first-in-human phase I dose-escalation trial of ivuxolimab. Adults with locally advanced or metastatic melanoma, renal cell carcinoma, hepatocellular carcinoma or head and neck squamous cell carcinoma were enrolled in the trial. Before TCR sequencing, CD4+ T cells and CD8+ T cells were sorted from peripheral blood as separate populations.

The sequence is built from TRBV7-9 and TRBJ1-2, with 11 middle bases fitting TRBD1. The clonotype comes from an adult with an advanced solid tumor such as melanoma, head and neck, liver or kidney cancer. Source: CD4+ or CD8+ T cells sorted from blood, taken in a trial of the OX40 agonist ivuxolimab. At the DNA level, the sequence is TGTGCCAGCAGCACATCCGGGACAGGGGGTGGCTACACCTTC. It encodes CASSTSGTGGGYTF.